These 20 T cell receptor beta chains were all obtained from the same sample, sequenced in a study of blood T cell repertoires in COVID-19. The assay was immunoSEQ multiplex PCR, and TCRdb's table has in-frame clones only and misses some. Of some 59,000 clones in the sample, 90% are singletons; the top ten hold 3.9%. The material sequenced was peripheral blood. The receptors were gathered from a man aged 50 or older with acute or convalescent COVID-19.

The V and J genes are TRBV3-1 (or the pseudogene TRBV3-2) and TRBJ2-2; D gene uncertain. CDR1 is LGHDT, CDR2 YNNKEL, per germline (reference sequence). The V end was cut by 0 bases, the J end by 5 bases, with 7 bases between. The CDR3 is 14 residues long. CDR3 amino acids: CASSQESETGELFF. Here the CDR3 DNA reads TGTGCCAGCAGCCAAGAATCGGAGACCGGGGAGCTGTTTTTT.

This rearrangement joins TRBV4-3 to TRBJ2-7; 11 bases are shared with TRBD2. The ends lost 2 bases at V and 3 bases at J; junction bases unmatched: 9. The germline gives CDR1 LGHNA, CDR2 YSLEER. This CDR3 is built from 17 residues. This CDR3 is CASSQSRGLAGGYEQYF. In nucleotides, the CDR3 is TGCGCCAGCAGCCAATCGAGGGGGCTAGCGGGAGGCTACGAGCAGTACTTC.

This clone was recorded only once. J is TRBJ1-4 and V is TRBV5-1, with TRBD1 matching over 11 bases. The CDR3 has 17 amino acids. Germline CDR1 SGHRS, CDR2 YFSETQ. J gave up 3 bases and V 2 bases, and 6 bases lay outside the gene matches. Here the CDR3 DNA reads TGCGCCAGCAGCTTCGGACAGGGGGCTAATGCTAATGAAAAACTGTTTTTT. This translates into CASSFGQGANANEKLFF.

J is TRBJ1-5 and V is TRBV30; D possibly corresponds to TRBD1 (5 bases). The V and J ends lost 5 bases and 1 base respectively, with 15 bases between them. Germline V gene data show CDR1 as GTSNPN and CDR2 as SVGIG (reference sequence). This CDR3 region has 15 residues. The chain's CDR3 is CAWSAVGGSNQPQHF. The CDR3 DNA sequence: TGTGCCTGGTCGGCAGTTGGGGGGAGCAATCAGCCCCAGCATTTT.

The chain combines TRBV15 with TRBJ1-6; no reliable D call. Germline lookup yields CDR1 LNHNV and CDR2 YYDKDF (reference sequence). V was cut by 1 base and J by 8 bases, with 15 bases left in between. The CDR3 contains 16 residues. This chain's CDR3 is CATSRGRPAVDSPLHF. The CDR3 DNA sequence: TGTGCCACCAGCAGAGGTCGTCCGGCGGTGGATTCACCCCTCCACTTT.

This rearrangement joins TRBV9 to TRBJ2-1; 8 nucleotides match TRBD2. Looked up from germline, CDR1 is SGDLS and CDR2 is YYNGEE. There are 17 residues in the CDR3. Trimming took 0 bases from V and 0 from J; bases not matched to a gene: 5. The CDR3 is CASSVGASGLSYNEQFF. CDR3 coding DNA: TGTGCCAGCAGCGTAGGGGCTAGCGGGCTCTCCTACAATGAGCAGTTCTTC. The full variable domain, with the rest looked up from reference TRBV9 and TRBJ2-1, is DSGVTQTPKHLITATGQRVTLRCSPRSGDLSVYWYQQSLDQGLQFLIQYYNGEERAKGNILERFSAQQFPDLHSELNLSSLELGDSALYFCASSVGASGLSYNEQFFGPGTRLTVL.

The chain couples TRBV6-5 to TRBJ2-3, with TRBD1 matching 8 bases. CDR3 length: 14 residues. V shed 6 bases, J shed 6 bases, and the junction held 8 bases outside the gene matches. Germline CDR1 and CDR2: MNHEY and SVGAGI. CDR3 coding DNA: TGTGCCAGCAGACCTCCTTCAGGGGGCGATACGCAGTATTTT. This encodes CASRPPSGGDTQYF.

The chain combines TRBV7-2 with TRBJ2-7, with a tentative D call TRBD2 (6 bases). Trimming shortened V by 4 bases and J by 6 bases, and 16 bases separated the two germline ends. In germline, CDR1 is SGHTA, CDR2 FQGNSA. This CDR3 region has 14 residues. DNA for the CDR3: TGTGCCAGCAGCTCCGGGGGTTCGGCCGCCGAGCAGTACTTC. Protein: CASSSGGSAAEQYF.

This chain joins TRBV20-1 and TRBJ2-1; TRBD2 aligns across 13 bases. Germline assignment: CDR1 DFQATT and CDR2 SNEGSKA (reference sequence). This CDR3 is 15 amino acids long. V shed 3 bases and J 8 bases; nucleotides not matched to a gene: 7. DNA for the CDR3: TGCAGTGCTAGTGAAGGACTAGCGGGAGTCGATGAGCAGTTCTTC. This encodes CSASEGLAGVDEQFF.

The V gene is TRBV10-1, the J gene TRBJ1-2, with D unclear. Trimming stripped 3 bases from V and 1 base from J, with 3 bases between. Germline V gene data show CDR1 as WNHNN and CDR2 as SYGVQD (reference sequence). The CDR3 loop spans 12 amino acids. In DNA, the CDR3 is TGCGCCAGCAGTGACAATAACTATGGCTACACCTTC. Its protein is CASSDNNYGYTF.

The rearrangement uses TRBV5-5 and TRBJ1-5; D gene uncertain. With 2 bases removed from V and 0 bases from J, the gap between germline ends came to 9 bases. Germline CDR1 is SGHKS and CDR2 is YYEKEE (reference sequence). The CDR3 covers 15 residues. CDR3 bases: TGTGCCAGCAGCTTCGGTCGGGGTAGCAATCAGCCCCAGCATTTT. It codes for CASSFGRGSNQPQHF.

This chain links TRBV5-1 with TRBJ2-7; D possibly corresponds to TRBD2 (5 bases). CDR3 length equals 14 residues. Per germline, CDR1 SGHRS and CDR2 YFSETQ. The ends were cut back, 5 bases at V and 6 bases at J, with 18 bases in the middle. The CDR3 DNA reads as TGCGCCAGCAGGCCTGACTACTTTCCGGGCGAGCAGTACTTC. Amino acid sequence: CASRPDYFPGEQYF.

This chain uses TRBV21-1 with TRBJ2-2; the DNA was not compared with TRBD1, the D call given in the table. TRBV21-1 is deemed a pseudogene. The CDR3 covers 17 residues. CDR3: CASSMLRQETYTGELFF. In DNA form, the CDR3 reads TGTGCCAGCAGCATGCTGAGACAGGAAACCTACACCGGGGAGCTGTTTTTT.

V is TRBV18 and J is TRBJ1-2; D gene unclear. Trimming stripped 1 base from V and 6 bases from J, with 9 bases between. Germline lookup yields CDR1 KGHSH and CDR2 LQKENI. This CDR3 contains 13 residues. CDR3 bases: TGTGCCAGCTCACCACGGAGTTTCGATGGCTACACCTTC. Translation: CASSPRSFDGYTF.

The chain employs TRBV7-8 and TRBJ1-1; perhaps TRBD1 as D (5 bases). Per the germline V gene, CDR1 is SGHVS and CDR2 is FQNEAQ. The V end was cut by 0 bases, the J end by 8 bases, with 7 bases between. This CDR3 contains 12 residues. CDR3 in DNA: TGTGCCAGCAGCTTAGCTCACAGGGAAGCTTTCTTT. Protein sequence: CASSLAHREAFF.

This rearrangement joins TRBV21-1 to TRBJ1-1; the table calls TRBD1, which could not be checked here. TRBV21-1 is a documented pseudogene. CDR3 length equals 13 residues. CDR3 amino acids: CASSVTGKVEAFF. CDR3 DNA: TGTGCCAGCAGCGTCACAGGGAAAGTTGAAGCTTTCTTT.

The chain combines TRBV7-6 with TRBJ1-1; 10 positions match TRBD1. Per germline, CDR1 SGHVS and CDR2 FNYEAQ. With V trimmed by 5 bases and J by 4 bases, 10 bases remained unmatched. The CDR3 contains 16 residues. Written as DNA, the CDR3 is TGTGCCAGCAGCACCAGACAGGGGGCATTGATCACTGAAGCTTTCTTT. Translating it yields CASSTRQGALITEAFF.

The rearrangement uses TRBV2 and TRBJ2-5; 10 bases align to TRBD1. V was clipped by 8 bases and J by 3 bases; unmatched bases: 6. The CDR3 runs 14 residues. CDR1 and CDR2 from the germline V gene are SNHLY and FYNNEI. The CDR3 DNA reads as TGTGCCAGCGGCCAGGACAGGGGGAAAGAGACCCAGTACTTC. Encoded protein: CASGQDRGKETQYF.

The V call is TRBV27, the J call TRBJ2-7; D might be TRBD1 (7 bases). V was trimmed by 5 bases and J by 8 bases, leaving 25 bases between them. Germline CDR1 and CDR2: MNHEY and SMNVEV (reference sequence). The CDR3 totals 16 residues. CDR3 in DNA: TGTGCCAGCAGTCCAACCAGGGGGGTAAATCGTGCAAAGCAGTACTTC. Its translation: CASSPTRGVNRAKQYF.

The rearrangement uses TRBV4-1 and TRBJ1-1; maybe TRBD1 (6 bases). Germline V gene lookup returns CDR1 MGHRA and CDR2 YSYEKL. The CDR3 is 16 residues long. V gave up 1 base and J gave up 4 bases, with 16 bases separating them. The CDR3 protein is CASSQVGQSASTEAFF. In nucleotides, the CDR3 is TGCGCCAGCAGCCAAGTAGGACAGTCCGCAAGCACTGAAGCTTTCTTT.